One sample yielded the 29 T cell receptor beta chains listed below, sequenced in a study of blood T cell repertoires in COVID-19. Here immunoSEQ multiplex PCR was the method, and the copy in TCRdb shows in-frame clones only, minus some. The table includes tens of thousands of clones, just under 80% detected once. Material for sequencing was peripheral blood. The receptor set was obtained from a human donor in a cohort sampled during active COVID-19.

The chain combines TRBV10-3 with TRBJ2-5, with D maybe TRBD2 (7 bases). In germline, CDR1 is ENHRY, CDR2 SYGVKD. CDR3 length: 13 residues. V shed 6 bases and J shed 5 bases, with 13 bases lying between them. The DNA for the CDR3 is TGTGCCATCAGCAGTAGGGGGGGGGAGACCCAGTACTTC. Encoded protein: CAISSRGGETQYF.

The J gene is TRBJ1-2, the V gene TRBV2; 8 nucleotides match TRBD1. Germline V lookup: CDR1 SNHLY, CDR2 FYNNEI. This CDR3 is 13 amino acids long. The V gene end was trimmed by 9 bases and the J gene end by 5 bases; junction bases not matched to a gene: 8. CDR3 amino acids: CASYNRGAYGYTF. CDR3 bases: TGTGCCAGTTATAACAGGGGGGCTTATGGCTACACCTTC.

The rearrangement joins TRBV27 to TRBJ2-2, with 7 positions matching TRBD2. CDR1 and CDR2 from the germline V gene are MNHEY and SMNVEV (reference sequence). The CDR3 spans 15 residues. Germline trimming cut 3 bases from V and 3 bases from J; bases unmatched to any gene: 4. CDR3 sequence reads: CASSLQLAYTGELFF. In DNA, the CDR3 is TGTGCCAGCAGTTTGCAACTAGCGTACACCGGGGAGCTGTTTTTT.

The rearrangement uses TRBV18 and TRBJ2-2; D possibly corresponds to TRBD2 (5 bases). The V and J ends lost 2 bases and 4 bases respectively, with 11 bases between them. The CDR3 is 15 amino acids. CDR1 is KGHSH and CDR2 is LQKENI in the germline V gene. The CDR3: CASSPGSAVTGELFF. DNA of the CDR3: TGTGCCAGCTCACCAGGGTCAGCGGTCACCGGGGAGCTGTTTTTT.

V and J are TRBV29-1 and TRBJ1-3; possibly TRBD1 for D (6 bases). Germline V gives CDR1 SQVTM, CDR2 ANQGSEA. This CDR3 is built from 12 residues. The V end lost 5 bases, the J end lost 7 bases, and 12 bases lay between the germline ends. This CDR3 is CSVQGNANTIYF. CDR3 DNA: TGCAGCGTTCAGGGGAATGCCAACACCATATATTTT.

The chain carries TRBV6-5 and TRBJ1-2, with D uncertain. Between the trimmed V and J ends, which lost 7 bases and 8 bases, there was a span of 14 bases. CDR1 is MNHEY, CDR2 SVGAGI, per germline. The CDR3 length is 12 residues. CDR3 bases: TGTGCCAGCACCGAAGGGAGGCGCGGCTACACCTTC. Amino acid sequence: CASTEGRRGYTF.

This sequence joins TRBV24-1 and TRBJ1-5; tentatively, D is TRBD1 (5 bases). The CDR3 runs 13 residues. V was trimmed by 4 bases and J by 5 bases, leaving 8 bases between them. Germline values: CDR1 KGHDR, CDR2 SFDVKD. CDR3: CATSERTYQPQHF. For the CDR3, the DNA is TGTGCCACCAGTGAGAGGACATATCAGCCCCAGCATTTT.

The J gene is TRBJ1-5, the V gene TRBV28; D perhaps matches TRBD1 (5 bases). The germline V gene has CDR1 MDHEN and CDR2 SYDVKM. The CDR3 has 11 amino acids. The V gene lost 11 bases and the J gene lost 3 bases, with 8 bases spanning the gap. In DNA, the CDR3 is TGTGCCGGGGGGTACAATCAGCCCCAGCATTTT. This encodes CAGGYNQPQHF.

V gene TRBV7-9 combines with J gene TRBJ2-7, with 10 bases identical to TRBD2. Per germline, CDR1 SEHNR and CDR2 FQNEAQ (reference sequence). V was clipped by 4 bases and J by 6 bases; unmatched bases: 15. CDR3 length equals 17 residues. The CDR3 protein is CASSSRASGGLMREQYF. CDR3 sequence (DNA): TGTGCCAGCAGCTCCCGGGCTAGCGGGGGCCTTATGCGCGAGCAGTACTTC.

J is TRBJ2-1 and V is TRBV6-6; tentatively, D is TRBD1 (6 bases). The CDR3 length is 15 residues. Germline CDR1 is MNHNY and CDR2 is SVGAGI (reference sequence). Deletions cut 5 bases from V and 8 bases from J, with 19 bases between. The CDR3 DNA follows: TGTGCCAGCAGTCTGGATGGGATGGGACATGATGAGCAGTTCTTC. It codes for CASSLDGMGHDEQFF.

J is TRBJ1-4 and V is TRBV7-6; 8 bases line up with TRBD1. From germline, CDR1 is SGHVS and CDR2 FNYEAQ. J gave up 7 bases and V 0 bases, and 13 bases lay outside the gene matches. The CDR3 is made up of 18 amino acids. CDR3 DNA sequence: TGTGCCAGCAGCTTAGCGGCGGCGTGGACAGGGCGGAGTGAAAAACTGTTTTTT. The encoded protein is CASSLAAAWTGRSEKLFF.

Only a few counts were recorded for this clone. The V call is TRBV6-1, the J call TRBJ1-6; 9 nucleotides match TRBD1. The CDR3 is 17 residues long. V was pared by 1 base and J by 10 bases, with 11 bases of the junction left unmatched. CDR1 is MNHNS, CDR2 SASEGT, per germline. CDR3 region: CASSEGASGQGWSPLHF. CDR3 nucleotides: TGTGCCAGCAGTGAAGGGGCCTCGGGACAGGGCTGGTCACCCCTCCACTTT.

In DNA form, the CDR3 reads TGTGCCAGCAGTTACGCCCGACCGGGACAGGGAGGCGAGCAGTACTTC. Amino acid sequence: CASSYARPGQGGEQYF. V is TRBV6-6 and J is TRBJ2-7; 9 positions agree with TRBD1. Germline V gene sequence: CDR1 MNHNY, CDR2 SVGAGI (reference sequence). CDR3 length: 16 residues. The V and J ends lost 2 bases and 6 bases, in that order; junction bases with no gene match: 11.

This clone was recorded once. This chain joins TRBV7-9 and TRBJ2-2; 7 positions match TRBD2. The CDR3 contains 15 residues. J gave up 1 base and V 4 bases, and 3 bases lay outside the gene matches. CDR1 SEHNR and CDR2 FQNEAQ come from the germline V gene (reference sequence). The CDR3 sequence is CASSYGGGNTGELFF. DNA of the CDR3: TGTGCCAGCAGCTATGGCGGGGGGAACACCGGGGAGCTGTTTTTT.

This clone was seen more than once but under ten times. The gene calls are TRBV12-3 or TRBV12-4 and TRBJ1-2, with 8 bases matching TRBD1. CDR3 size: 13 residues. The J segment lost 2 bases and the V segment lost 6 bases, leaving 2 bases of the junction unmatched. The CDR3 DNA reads TGTGCCAGCAGGGGGACAGGAAACTATGGCTACACCTTC. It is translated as CASRGTGNYGYTF.

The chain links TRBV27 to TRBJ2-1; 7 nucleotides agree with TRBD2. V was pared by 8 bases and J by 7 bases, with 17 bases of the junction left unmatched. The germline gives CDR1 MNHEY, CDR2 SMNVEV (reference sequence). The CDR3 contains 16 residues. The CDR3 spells CASGPFWGEGVNEQFF. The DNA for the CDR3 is TGTGCCAGCGGCCCGTTCTGGGGGGAGGGCGTGAATGAGCAGTTCTTC.

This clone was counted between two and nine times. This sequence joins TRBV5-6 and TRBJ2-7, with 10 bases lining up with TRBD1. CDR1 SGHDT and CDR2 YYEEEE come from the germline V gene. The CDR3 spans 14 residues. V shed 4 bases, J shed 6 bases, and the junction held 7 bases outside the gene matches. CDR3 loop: CASSKVDRGREQYF. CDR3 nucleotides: TGTGCCAGCAGCAAAGTCGACAGGGGGCGCGAGCAGTACTTC.

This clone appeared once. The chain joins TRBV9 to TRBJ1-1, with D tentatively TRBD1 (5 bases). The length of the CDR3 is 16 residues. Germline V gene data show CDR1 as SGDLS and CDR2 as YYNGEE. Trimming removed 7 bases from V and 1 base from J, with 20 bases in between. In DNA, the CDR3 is TGTGCCAGCTCAAAGGGGCGGGAGACGGCGAACACTGAAGCTTTCTTT. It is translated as CASSKGRETANTEAFF.

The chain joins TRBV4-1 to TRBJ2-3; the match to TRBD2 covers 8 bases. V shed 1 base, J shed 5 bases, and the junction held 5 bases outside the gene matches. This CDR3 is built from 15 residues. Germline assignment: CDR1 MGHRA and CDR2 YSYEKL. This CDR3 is CASSQGAGAGDTQYF. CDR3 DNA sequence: TGCGCCAGCAGCCAAGGAGCGGGGGCTGGAGATACGCAGTATTTT.

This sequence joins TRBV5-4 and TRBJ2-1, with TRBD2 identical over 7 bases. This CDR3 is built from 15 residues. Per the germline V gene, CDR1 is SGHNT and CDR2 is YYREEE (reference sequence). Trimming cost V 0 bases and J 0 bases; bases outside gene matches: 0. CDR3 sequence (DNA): TGTGCCAGCAGCTTGGGCGGGAGCTCCTACAATGAGCAGTTCTTC. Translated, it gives CASSLGGSSYNEQFF.

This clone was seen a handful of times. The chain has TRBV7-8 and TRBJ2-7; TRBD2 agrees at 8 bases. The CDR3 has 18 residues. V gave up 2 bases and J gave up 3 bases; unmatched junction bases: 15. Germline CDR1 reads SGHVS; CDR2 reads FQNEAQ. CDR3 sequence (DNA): TGTGCCAGCAGCTTATCCCGGGGAGGCCAGCGGGGGAGCTACGAGCAGTACTTC. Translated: CASSLSRGGQRGSYEQYF.

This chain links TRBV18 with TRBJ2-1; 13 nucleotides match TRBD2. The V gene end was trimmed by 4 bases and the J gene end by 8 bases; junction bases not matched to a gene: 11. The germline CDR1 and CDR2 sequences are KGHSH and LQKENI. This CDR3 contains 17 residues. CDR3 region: CASSHIWTSGSLDEQFF. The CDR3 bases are TGTGCCAGCTCACACATCTGGACTAGCGGGAGTCTAGATGAGCAGTTCTTC.

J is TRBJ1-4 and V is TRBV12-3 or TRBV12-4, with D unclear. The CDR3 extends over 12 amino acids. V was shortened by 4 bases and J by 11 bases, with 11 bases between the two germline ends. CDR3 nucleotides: TGTGCCAGCAGTTCCTCCGGGTGGAAACTGTTTTTT. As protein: CASSSSGWKLFF.

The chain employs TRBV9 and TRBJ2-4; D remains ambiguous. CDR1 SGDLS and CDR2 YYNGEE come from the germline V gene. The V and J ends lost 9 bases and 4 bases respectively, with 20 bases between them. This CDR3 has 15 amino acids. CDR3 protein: CATPRLARKKNIQYF. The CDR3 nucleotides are TGTGCCACCCCGCGGTTGGCCCGAAAGAAAAACATTCAGTACTTC.

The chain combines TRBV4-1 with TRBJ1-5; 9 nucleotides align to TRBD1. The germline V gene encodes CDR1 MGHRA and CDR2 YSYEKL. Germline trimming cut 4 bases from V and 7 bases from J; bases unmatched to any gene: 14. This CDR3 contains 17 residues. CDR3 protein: CASSPYHLQGARQPQHF. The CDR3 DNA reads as TGCGCCAGCAGCCCTTACCACCTACAGGGGGCTCGGCAGCCCCAGCATTTT.

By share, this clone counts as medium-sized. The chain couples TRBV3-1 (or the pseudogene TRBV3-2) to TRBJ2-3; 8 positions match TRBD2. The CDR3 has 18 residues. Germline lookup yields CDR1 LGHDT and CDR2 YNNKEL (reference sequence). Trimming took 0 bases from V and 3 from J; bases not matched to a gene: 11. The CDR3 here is CASSQDSIAGLKTDTQYF. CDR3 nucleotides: TGTGCCAGCAGCCAAGATTCGATAGCGGGACTGAAAACAGATACGCAGTATTTT.

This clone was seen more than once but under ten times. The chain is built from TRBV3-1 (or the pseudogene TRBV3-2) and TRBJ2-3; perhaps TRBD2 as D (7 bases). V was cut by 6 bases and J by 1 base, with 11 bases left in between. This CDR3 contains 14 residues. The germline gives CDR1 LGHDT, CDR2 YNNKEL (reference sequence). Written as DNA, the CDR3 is TGTGCCAGCAGACGGGGGGCAGGCACAGATACGCAGTATTTT. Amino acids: CASRRGAGTDTQYF.

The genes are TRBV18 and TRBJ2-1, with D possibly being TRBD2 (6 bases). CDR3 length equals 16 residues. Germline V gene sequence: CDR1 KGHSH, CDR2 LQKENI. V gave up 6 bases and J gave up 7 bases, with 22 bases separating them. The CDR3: CASSRVLADAGNEQFF. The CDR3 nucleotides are TGTGCCAGCTCCCGCGTATTGGCGGACGCGGGAAATGAGCAGTTCTTC.

CDR3 DNA sequence: TGTGCCAGCAGCCAAGCCTCGCTAGCGGGTAGTGAGCAGTTCTTC. Residues: CASSQASLAGSEQFF. This chain links TRBV4-2 with TRBJ2-1; 8 nucleotides match TRBD2. The CDR3 totals 15 residues. V lost 1 base, J lost 9 bases, and 8 bases stayed unmatched. Germline assignment: CDR1 LGHNA and CDR2 YNFKEQ.